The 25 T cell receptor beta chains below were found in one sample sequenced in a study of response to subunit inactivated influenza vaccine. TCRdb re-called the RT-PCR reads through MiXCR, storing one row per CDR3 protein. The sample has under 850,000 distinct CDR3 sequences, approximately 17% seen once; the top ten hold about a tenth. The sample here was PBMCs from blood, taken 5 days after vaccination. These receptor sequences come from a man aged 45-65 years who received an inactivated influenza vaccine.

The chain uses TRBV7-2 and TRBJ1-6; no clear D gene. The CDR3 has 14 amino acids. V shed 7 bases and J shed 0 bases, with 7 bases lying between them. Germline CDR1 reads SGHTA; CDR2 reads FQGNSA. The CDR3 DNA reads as TGTGCCAGCACCCCGGGCTCCTATAATTCACCCCTCCACTTT. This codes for CASTPGSYNSPLHF.

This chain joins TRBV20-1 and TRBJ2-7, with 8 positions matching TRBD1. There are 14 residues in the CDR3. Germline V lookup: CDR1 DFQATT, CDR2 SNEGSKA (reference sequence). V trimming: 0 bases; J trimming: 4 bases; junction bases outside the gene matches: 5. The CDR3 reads CSARDIRGLYEQYF. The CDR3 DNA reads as TGCAGTGCTAGAGATATCAGGGGGCTGTACGAGCAGTACTTC.

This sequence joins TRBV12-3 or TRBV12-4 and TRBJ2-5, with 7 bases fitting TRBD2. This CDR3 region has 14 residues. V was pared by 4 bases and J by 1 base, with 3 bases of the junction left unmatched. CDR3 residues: CASSWRGTQETQYF. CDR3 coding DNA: TGTGCCAGCAGTTGGCGGGGGACCCAAGAGACCCAGTACTTC.

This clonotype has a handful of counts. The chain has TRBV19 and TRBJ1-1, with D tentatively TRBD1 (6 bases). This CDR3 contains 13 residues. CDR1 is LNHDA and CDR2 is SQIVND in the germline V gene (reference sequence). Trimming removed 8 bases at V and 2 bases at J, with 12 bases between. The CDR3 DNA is TGTGCCAGTCGAAGGGGGAAAAACACTGAAGCTTTCTTT. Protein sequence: CASRRGKNTEAFF.

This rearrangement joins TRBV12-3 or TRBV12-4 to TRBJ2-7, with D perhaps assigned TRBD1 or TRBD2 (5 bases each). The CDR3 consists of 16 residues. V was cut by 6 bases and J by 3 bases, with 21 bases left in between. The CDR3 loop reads CASSHNTGTASYEQYF. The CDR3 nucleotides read TGTGCCAGCAGCCACAATACCGGGACGGCTAGCTACGAGCAGTACTTC.

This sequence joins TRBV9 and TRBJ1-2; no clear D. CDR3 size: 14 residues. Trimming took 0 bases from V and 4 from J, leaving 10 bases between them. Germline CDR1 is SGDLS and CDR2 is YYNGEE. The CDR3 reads CASSVATSLYGYTF. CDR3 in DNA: TGTGCCAGCAGCGTAGCAACGAGCCTCTATGGCTACACCTTC.

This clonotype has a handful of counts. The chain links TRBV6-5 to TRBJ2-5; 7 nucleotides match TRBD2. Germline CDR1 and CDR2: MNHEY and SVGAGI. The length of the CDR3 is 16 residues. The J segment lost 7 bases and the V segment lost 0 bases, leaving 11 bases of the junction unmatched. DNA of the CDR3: TGTGCCAGCAGTTACTCGAGCGGCCCGGGAGGTGTGACCCAGTACTTC. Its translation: CASSYSSGPGGVTQYF.

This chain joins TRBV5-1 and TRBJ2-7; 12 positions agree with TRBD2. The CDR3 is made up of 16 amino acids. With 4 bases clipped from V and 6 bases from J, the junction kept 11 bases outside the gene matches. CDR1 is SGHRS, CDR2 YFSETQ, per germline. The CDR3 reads CASSPGLAGTQGEQYF. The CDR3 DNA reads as TGCGCCAGCAGCCCTGGACTAGCGGGAACCCAGGGCGAGCAGTACTTC.

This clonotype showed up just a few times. The CDR3 region is CATGVGGNYNEQFF. The CDR3 nucleotides read TGTGCCACCGGGGTGGGCGGGAACTACAATGAGCAGTTCTTC. The V and J genes are TRBV24-1 and TRBJ2-1; D possibly corresponds to TRBD2 (6 bases). The CDR3 contains 14 residues. The germline V gene has CDR1 KGHDR and CDR2 SFDVKD. V was clipped by 9 bases and J by 3 bases, with 14 bases between them.

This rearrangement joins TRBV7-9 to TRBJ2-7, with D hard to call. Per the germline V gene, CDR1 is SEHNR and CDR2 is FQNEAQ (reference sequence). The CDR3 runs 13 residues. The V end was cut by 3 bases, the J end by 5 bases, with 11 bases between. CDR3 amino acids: CASSFQAGDEQYF. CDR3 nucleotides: TGTGCCAGCAGCTTCCAGGCTGGGGACGAGCAGTACTTC.

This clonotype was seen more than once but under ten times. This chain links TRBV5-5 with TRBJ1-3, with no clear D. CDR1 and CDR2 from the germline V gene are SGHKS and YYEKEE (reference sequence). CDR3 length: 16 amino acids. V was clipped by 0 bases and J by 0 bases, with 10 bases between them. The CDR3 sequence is CASSLVGSYSGNTIYF. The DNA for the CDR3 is TGTGCCAGCAGCTTGGTCGGCAGTTACTCTGGAAACACCATATATTTT.

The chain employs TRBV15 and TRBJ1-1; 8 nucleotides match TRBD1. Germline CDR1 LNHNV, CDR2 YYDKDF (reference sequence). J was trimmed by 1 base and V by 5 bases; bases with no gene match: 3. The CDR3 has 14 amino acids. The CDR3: CATSGGQANTEAFF. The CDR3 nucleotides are TGTGCCACCAGCGGGGGACAGGCGAACACTGAAGCTTTCTTT.

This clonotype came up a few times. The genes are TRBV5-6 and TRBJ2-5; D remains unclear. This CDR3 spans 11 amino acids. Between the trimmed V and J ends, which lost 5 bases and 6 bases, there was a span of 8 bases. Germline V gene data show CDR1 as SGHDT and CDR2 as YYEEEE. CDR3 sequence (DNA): TGTGCCAGCAGAAATGACCAGACCCAGTACTTC. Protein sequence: CASRNDQTQYF.

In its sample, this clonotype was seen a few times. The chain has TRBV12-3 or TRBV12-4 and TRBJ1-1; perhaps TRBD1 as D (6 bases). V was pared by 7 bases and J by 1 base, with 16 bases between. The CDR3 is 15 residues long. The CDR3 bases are TGTGCCAGCACCCTCCCGACAGGAGCGAACACTGAAGCTTTCTTT. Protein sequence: CASTLPTGANTEAFF.

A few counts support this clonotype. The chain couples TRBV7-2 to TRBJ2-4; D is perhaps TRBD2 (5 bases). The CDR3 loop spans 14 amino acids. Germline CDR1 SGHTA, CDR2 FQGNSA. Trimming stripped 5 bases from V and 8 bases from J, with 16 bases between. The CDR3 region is CASSTRTWRDIQYF. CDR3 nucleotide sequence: TGTGCCAGCAGCACCCGGACCTGGCGGGACATTCAGTACTTC.

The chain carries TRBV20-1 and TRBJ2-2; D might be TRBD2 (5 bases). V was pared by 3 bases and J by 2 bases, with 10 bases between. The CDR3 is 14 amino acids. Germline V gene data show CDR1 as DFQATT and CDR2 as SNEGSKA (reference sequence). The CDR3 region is CSARSGINTGELFF. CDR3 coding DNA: TGCAGTGCTAGGAGCGGAATAAACACCGGGGAGCTGTTTTTT.

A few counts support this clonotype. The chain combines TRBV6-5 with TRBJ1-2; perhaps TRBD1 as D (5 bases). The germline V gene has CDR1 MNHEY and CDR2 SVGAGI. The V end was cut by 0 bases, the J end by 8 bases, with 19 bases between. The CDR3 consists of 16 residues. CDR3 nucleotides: TGTGCCAGCAGTTACTCGACCCTGGGGCAGGGCAGAGGCTACACCTTC. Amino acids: CASSYSTLGQGRGYTF.

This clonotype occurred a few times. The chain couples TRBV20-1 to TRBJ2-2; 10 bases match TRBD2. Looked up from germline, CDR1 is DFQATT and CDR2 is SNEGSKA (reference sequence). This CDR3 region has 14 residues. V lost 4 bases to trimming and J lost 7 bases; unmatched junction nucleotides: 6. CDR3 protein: CSATTSGELGELFF. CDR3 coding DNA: TGCAGTGCTACAACTAGCGGGGAACTCGGGGAGCTGTTTTTT.

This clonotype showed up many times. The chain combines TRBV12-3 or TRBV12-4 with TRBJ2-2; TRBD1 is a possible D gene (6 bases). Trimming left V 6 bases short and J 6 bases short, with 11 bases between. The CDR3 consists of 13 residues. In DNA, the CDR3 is TGTGCCAGCAGGCCCCGGACAGCCGGGGAGCTGTTTTTT. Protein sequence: CASRPRTAGELFF.

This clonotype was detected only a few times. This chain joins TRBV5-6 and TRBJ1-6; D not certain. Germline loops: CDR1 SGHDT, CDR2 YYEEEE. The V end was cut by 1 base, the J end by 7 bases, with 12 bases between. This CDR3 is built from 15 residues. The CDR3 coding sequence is TGTGCCAGCAGCTTGCAGTTGGGCAGCAATTCACCCCTCCACTTT. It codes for CASSLQLGSNSPLHF. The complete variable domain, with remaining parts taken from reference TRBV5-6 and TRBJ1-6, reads DAGVTQSPTHLIKTRGQQVTLRCSPKSGHDTVSWYQQALGQGPQFIFQYYEEEERQRGNFPDRFSGHQFPNYSSELNVNALLLGDSALYLCASSLQLGSNSPLHFGNGTRLTVT.

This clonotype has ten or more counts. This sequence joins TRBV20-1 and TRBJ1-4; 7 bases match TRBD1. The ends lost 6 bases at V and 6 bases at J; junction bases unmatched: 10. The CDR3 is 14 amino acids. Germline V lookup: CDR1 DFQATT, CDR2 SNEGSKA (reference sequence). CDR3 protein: CSAQILGTDEKLFF. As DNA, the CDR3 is TGCAGTGCGCAGATCCTTGGGACAGATGAAAAACTGTTTTTT.

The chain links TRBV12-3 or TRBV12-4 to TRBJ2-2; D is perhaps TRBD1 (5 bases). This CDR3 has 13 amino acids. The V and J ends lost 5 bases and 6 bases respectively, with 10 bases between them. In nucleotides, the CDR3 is TGTGCCAGCAGTATCCAGGGCCCCGGGGAGCTGTTTTTT. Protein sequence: CASSIQGPGELFF.

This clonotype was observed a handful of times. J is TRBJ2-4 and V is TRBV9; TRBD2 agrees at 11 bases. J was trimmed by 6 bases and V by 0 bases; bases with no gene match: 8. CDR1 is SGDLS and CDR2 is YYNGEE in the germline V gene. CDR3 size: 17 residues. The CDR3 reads CASSVEASGRPGNIQYF. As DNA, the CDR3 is TGTGCCAGCAGCGTAGAGGCTAGCGGGAGGCCGGGAAACATTCAGTACTTC.

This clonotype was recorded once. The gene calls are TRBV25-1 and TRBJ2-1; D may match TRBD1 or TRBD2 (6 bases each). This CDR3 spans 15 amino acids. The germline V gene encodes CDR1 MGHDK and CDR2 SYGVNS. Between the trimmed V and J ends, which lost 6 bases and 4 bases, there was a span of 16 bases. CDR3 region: CASSEPGAGYNEQFF. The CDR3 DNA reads TGTGCCAGCAGCGAACCAGGGGCGGGGTACAATGAGCAGTTCTTC.

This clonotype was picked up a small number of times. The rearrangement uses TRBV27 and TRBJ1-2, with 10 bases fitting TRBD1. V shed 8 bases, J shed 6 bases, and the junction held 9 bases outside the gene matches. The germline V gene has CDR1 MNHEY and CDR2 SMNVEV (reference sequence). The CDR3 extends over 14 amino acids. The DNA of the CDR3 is TGTGCCAGCTCAATACGGGGACAGGGGAATGGCTACACCTTC. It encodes CASSIRGQGNGYTF.